The 23 T cell receptor beta chains below come from one sample, sequenced in a study of T cells expressing NK-cell markers. TCRdb derives one entry per CDR3 protein from the 5' RACE reads, leaving out DNA. This sample carries 350,000 to 400,000 distinct CDR3 sequences, with about 10% going to the ten biggest clones. Sample: blood T cells: a sorted CD56 or NKG2C T cell subset, CD4+ or CD8+ T cells, or bulk PBMC T cells (not recorded which). The receptors here all came from a woman aged 50 to 60 in good health.

The genes are TRBV12-3 or TRBV12-4 and TRBJ2-1; the D call from TCRdb, TRBD2, cannot be confirmed without DNA. This CDR3 is built from 15 residues. This CDR3 is CASSFRLVRDNEQFF.

The chain employs TRBV10-2 and TRBJ1-1. The CDR3 is 13 amino acids. CDR1 and CDR2 (germline): WSHSY, SAAADI. CDR3 protein: CASSDSGFTEAFF.

The chain links TRBV6-6 to TRBJ1-1; the D call from TCRdb, TRBD1, cannot be confirmed without DNA. Germline CDR1 reads MNHNY; CDR2 reads SVGAGI (reference sequence). The CDR3 covers 14 residues. CDR3 protein: CASIPGGAGTEAFF.

The chain is built from TRBV10-3 and TRBJ2-1; the D gene TCRdb calls, TRBD2, cannot be checked with no DNA. The germline gives CDR1 ENHRY, CDR2 SYGVKD. The CDR3 consists of 13 residues. CDR3 in amino acids: CAIRPGVSDEQFF.

J is TRBJ2-5 and V is TRBV12-3 or TRBV12-4. This CDR3 region has 14 residues. This CDR3 reads CASSFRGVRETQYF.

V usage is TRBV5-1 and J usage is TRBJ2-3; TCRdb gives TRBD2 as the D gene, but with no DNA this cannot be confirmed. The CDR3 runs to 16 residues. Germline CDR1 is SGHRS and CDR2 is YFSETQ. The CDR3 is CASSSDWRGSTDTQYF.

The rearrangement uses TRBV7-6 and TRBJ1-4; TCRdb names TRBD1, which stays unverified in the absence of DNA. The CDR3 has 15 residues. Germline V gene lookup returns CDR1 SGHVS and CDR2 FNYEAQ. The CDR3 is CASSLRGPPAGELFF.

The rearrangement links TRBV7-9 to TRBJ2-7. Germline loops: CDR1 SEHNR, CDR2 FQNEAQ (reference sequence). CDR3 length equals 18 residues. CDR3 region: CASSLAGRSLVSFYEQYF.

V is TRBV21-1 and J is TRBJ2-1; the D call from TCRdb, TRBD2, cannot be confirmed without DNA. TRBV21-1 is classified as a pseudogene. This CDR3 has 16 residues. The CDR3: CASSKDGLAGNNEQFF.

V and J are TRBV20-1 and TRBJ2-4. Germline loops: CDR1 DFQATT, CDR2 SNEGSKA (reference sequence). The CDR3 extends over 15 amino acids. The CDR3 spells CSARDPGLAKNIQYF.

The CDR3 protein is CATSDSGFWPQHF. This chain connects TRBV24-1 to TRBJ1-5. Germline CDR1 and CDR2: KGHDR and SFDVKD. CDR3 length equals 13 residues.

The chain combines TRBV12-3 or TRBV12-4 with TRBJ1-1; the TCRdb call, TRBD1, lacks DNA for checking. CDR3 size: 14 residues. The chain's CDR3 is CASSLSSGGSEAFF.

V gene TRBV20-1 combines with J gene TRBJ2-1; absent DNA, TCRdb's TRBD2 call cannot be checked. The CDR3 extends over 17 amino acids. Germline lookup yields CDR1 DFQATT and CDR2 SNEGSKA (reference sequence). CDR3 region: CSAPRWATAEGDNEQFF.

The chain uses TRBV12-3 or TRBV12-4 and TRBJ2-5; TCRdb reports TRBD1, a call that lacks DNA to check it against. This CDR3 spans 15 amino acids. The chain's CDR3 is CASSSNRDRLGTQYF.

J is TRBJ1-1 and V is TRBV7-9; TCRdb lists TRBD1, though no DNA is available to test this call. Germline V gene sequence: CDR1 SEHNR, CDR2 FQNEAQ (reference sequence). The CDR3 consists of 15 residues. CDR3 loop: CASSQGVARGAEAFF.

This chain links TRBV5-1 with TRBJ2-2; TCRdb selects TRBD1, and the lack of DNA leaves this call unchecked. The CDR3 length is 16 residues. Germline V gene sequence: CDR1 SGHRS, CDR2 YFSETQ. The CDR3 loop reads CASHFPGGGNTGELFF.

The chain has TRBV19 and TRBJ2-1; the D gene TCRdb calls, TRBD1, cannot be checked with no DNA. Looked up from germline, CDR1 is LNHDA and CDR2 is SQIVND (reference sequence). This CDR3 is built from 18 residues. CDR3 loop: CASRAQGTSLVSYNEQFF.

This CDR3 reads CASAAWAGELFF. The V and J genes are TRBV27 and TRBJ2-2; with no DNA, the TCRdb D assignment of TRBD1 cannot be verified. CDR3 size: 12 residues. Germline V gives CDR1 MNHEY, CDR2 SMNVEV (reference sequence).

V usage is TRBV29-1 and J usage is TRBJ2-5; the D call from TCRdb, TRBD2, cannot be confirmed without DNA. The CDR3 covers 13 residues. Germline assignment: CDR1 SQVTM and CDR2 ANQGSEA. CDR3 sequence reads: CSVAGSLRETQYF.

The rearrangement links TRBV5-1 to TRBJ2-2; TCRdb lists TRBD2, though no DNA is available to test this call. The CDR3 is made up of 13 amino acids. CDR1 is SGHRS and CDR2 is YFSETQ in the germline V gene. CDR3: CASYLSGPGELFF.

The gene calls are TRBV5-8 and TRBJ1-5; TCRdb's D call of TRBD1 is untestable without DNA. The CDR3 loop spans 15 amino acids. Germline assignment: CDR1 SGHTS and CDR2 YDEGEE. Here the CDR3 reads CASSSGQIINQPQHF.

This sequence joins TRBV18 and TRBJ1-1. CDR1 is KGHSH, CDR2 LQKENI, per germline. The CDR3 contains 14 residues. CDR3 sequence: CASSPKGWVTEAFF.

The rearrangement links TRBV24-1 to TRBJ2-6; TCRdb's D call, TRBD2, is unchecked because there is no DNA. This CDR3 comprises 20 residues. Germline-derived CDR1 and CDR2 are KGHDR and SFDVKD. The CDR3 loop reads CATSEALGTSGDSGANVLTF.